The 20 T cell receptor beta chains below were found in one sample sequenced in a study of shared clonotypes between healthy human individuals. Produced via immunoSEQ multiplex PCR; TCRdb's table is partial and in-frame only. There are around 550,000 clones in the sample; approximately 95% occur only once, and 0.095% to 0.14% lies in the top ten. CD45RO negativity and positive selection for CCR7 defined naive CD8 cells, a population that excluded terminally differentiated effector memory CD45RA+ cells. The sequencing sample was made of naive CD8+ T cells sorted from blood. The receptors come from a woman aged 30 to 39 in good health.

V and J are TRBV19 and TRBJ2-3; 7 positions match TRBD1. The length of the CDR3 is 13 residues. Germline values: CDR1 LNHDA, CDR2 SQIVND (reference sequence). Trimming cost V 4 bases and J 7 bases; bases outside gene matches: 5. The DNA for the CDR3 is TGTGCCAGTAGTAGATTACAGGGGTATACGCAGTATTTT. Encoded protein: CASSRLQGYTQYF.

The DNA of the CDR3 is TGTGCCAGCAGCTTAGCGGGGCCTAGAAGCGAGCAGTACTTC. Translating it yields CASSLAGPRSEQYF. The J gene is TRBJ2-5, the V gene TRBV7-2; perhaps TRBD1 as D (5 bases). TRBJ2-7 explains the end of the DNA better; the J call may be wrong. The germline CDR1 and CDR2 sequences are SGHTA and FQGNSA. The CDR3 has 14 amino acids.

The table lists this clone with a count of one. The gene calls are TRBV28 and TRBJ2-7, with D possibly called TRBD1 or TRBD2 (5 bases each). This CDR3 has 12 residues. The V and J ends lost 7 bases and 5 bases respectively, with 12 bases between them. Germline loops: CDR1 MDHEN, CDR2 SYDVKM. CDR3 loop: CASNTEGNEQYF. For the CDR3, the DNA is TGTGCCAGCAACACCGAGGGGAACGAGCAGTACTTC.

V usage is TRBV7-6 and J usage is TRBJ2-3, with D hard to call. The CDR3 runs 14 residues. Germline loops: CDR1 SGHVS, CDR2 FNYEAQ. Trimming cost V 0 bases and J 3 bases, with 7 bases left between them. CDR3 residues: CASSLAGFTDTQYF. The CDR3 coding sequence is TGTGCCAGCAGCTTAGCGGGGTTTACAGATACGCAGTATTTT.

The rearrangement uses TRBV13 and TRBJ2-7; a weak D match, TRBD2 (5 bases). The CDR3 has 13 residues. V was clipped by 5 bases and J by 4 bases, with 12 bases between them. The germline V gene has CDR1 PRHDT and CDR2 FYEKMQ (reference sequence). CDR3 coding DNA: TGTGCCAGCAGCAACCAGAGCGGTTACGAGCAGTACTTC. Translation: CASSNQSGYEQYF. The whole variable domain, filled in from reference TRBV13 and TRBJ2-7, reads AAGVIQSPRHLIKEKRETATLKCYPIPRHDTVYWYQQGPGQDPQFLISFYEKMQSDKGSIPDRFSAQQFSDYHSELNMSSLELGDSALYFCASSNQSGYEQYFGPGTRLTVT.

The chain recombines TRBV30 with TRBJ2-1, with a weak D call TRBD1 (5 bases). CDR3 length: 16 amino acids. Germline V gene data show CDR1 as GTSNPN and CDR2 as SVGIG (reference sequence). Trimming removed 0 bases at V and 0 bases at J, with 12 bases between. CDR3 nucleotide sequence: TGTGCCTGGAGTGTTTGGGGCCCAAGCTCCTACAATGAGCAGTTCTTC. This encodes CAWSVWGPSSYNEQFF.

The chain employs TRBV9 and TRBJ1-4; D unclear. The CDR3 spans 14 residues. The germline gives CDR1 SGDLS, CDR2 YYNGEE. V gave up 3 bases and J gave up 7 bases, with 13 bases separating them. The CDR3 spells CASSEDFDAEKLFF. Written as DNA, the CDR3 is TGTGCCAGCAGCGAGGATTTTGATGCTGAAAAACTGTTTTTT.

The rearrangement joins TRBV28 to TRBJ2-7; 7 bases match TRBD2. V was pared by 2 bases and J by 3 bases, with 10 bases of the junction left unmatched. Germline values: CDR1 MDHEN, CDR2 SYDVKM. This CDR3 is built from 16 residues. CDR3 bases: TGTGCCAGCAGTTTAGGGGAGGGTGCCCTCGGCTACGAGCAGTACTTC. It yields the protein CASSLGEGALGYEQYF.

The gene calls are TRBV9 and TRBJ2-2; 10 positions match TRBD2. The trim removed 4 bases at V and 0 bases at J, leaving 9 bases unmatched. CDR1 SGDLS and CDR2 YYNGEE come from the germline V gene. This CDR3 contains 18 residues. In nucleotides, the CDR3 is TGTGCCAGCAGCTCCGGGACTAGCGCAGAGGCGAACACCGGGGAGCTGTTTTTT. This encodes CASSSGTSAEANTGELFF.

This chain uses TRBV5-1 with TRBJ1-1, with D possibly matching TRBD1 (5 bases). The CDR3 contains 13 residues. Germline V gene data show CDR1 as SGHRS and CDR2 as YFSETQ. The V gene lost 8 bases and the J gene lost 1 base, with 12 bases spanning the gap. The CDR3 sequence: CASGTDPNTEAFF. CDR3 in DNA: TGCGCCAGTGGGACGGATCCGAACACTGAAGCTTTCTTT.

This chain connects TRBV14 to TRBJ1-1; 10 bases line up with TRBD1. Germline V lookup: CDR1 SGHDN, CDR2 FVKESK. Trimming took 4 bases from V and 3 from J; bases not matched to a gene: 5. This CDR3 spans 15 amino acids. CDR3 DNA: TGTGCCAGCAGCCCGGGACAGGGGTTTTACACTGAAGCTTTCTTT. It translates to CASSPGQGFYTEAFF.

This clone showed up just once. The chain combines TRBV19 with TRBJ2-1; 9 bases fit TRBD1. The CDR3 extends over 14 amino acids. V gave up 3 bases and J gave up 8 bases; unmatched junction bases: 5. CDR1 and CDR2 (germline): LNHDA, SQIVND (reference sequence). CDR3 DNA sequence: TGTGCCAGTAGTATCGGGACAGGGAGCCATGAGCAGTTCTTC. Translation: CASSIGTGSHEQFF.

This clone came up a few times. The V call is TRBV2, the J call TRBJ2-7; 7 bases are shared with TRBD2. In germline, CDR1 is SNHLY, CDR2 FYNNEI. The CDR3 runs 15 residues. V was pared by 2 bases and J by 2 bases, with 6 bases of the junction left unmatched. The CDR3 protein is CASSEMGGPTYEQYF. In DNA form, the CDR3 reads TGTGCCAGCAGTGAAATGGGAGGGCCAACCTACGAGCAGTACTTC.

The chain links TRBV15 to TRBJ2-7; a weak D match, TRBD1 (6 bases). The CDR3 consists of 16 residues. The V end was cut by 0 bases, the J end by 6 bases, with 18 bases between. Per the germline V gene, CDR1 is LNHNV and CDR2 is YYDKDF (reference sequence). This CDR3 reads CATSRERTGPSVEQYF. The CDR3 coding sequence is TGTGCCACCAGCAGAGAGCGCACAGGGCCGTCGGTCGAGCAGTACTTC. Variable domain in full (rest from reference TRBV15 and TRBJ2-7): DAMVIQNPRYQVTQFGKPVTLSCSQTLNHNVMYWYQQKSSQAPKLLFHYYDKDFNNEADTPDNFQSRRPNTSFCFLDIRSPGLGDTAMYLCATSRERTGPSVEQYFGPGTRLTVT.

The chain links TRBV27 to TRBJ2-5; either TRBD1 or TRBD2 may supply D (5 bases each). The germline gives CDR1 MNHEY, CDR2 SMNVEV (reference sequence). CDR3 length equals 15 residues. V lost 6 bases, J lost 2 bases, and 16 bases lay in between. CDR3 residues: CASSPGIRTQETQYF. The CDR3 nucleotides are TGTGCCAGCAGCCCCGGGATTCGGACACAAGAGACCCAGTACTTC.

On this clone itself: The same CDR3 arises from other DNA sequences in this sample as well. The chain has TRBV19 and TRBJ2-7; 11 bases line up with TRBD1. Germline CDR1 LNHDA, CDR2 SQIVND (reference sequence). CDR3 size: 14 residues. J was trimmed by 3 bases and V by 3 bases; bases with no gene match: 1. The CDR3 loop reads CASSMGQGDYEQYF. DNA for the CDR3: TGTGCCAGTAGTATGGGACAGGGGGACTACGAGCAGTACTTC.

The J gene is TRBJ2-1, the V gene TRBV30; 9 bases are shared with TRBD2. The junction had 1 base not matched to a gene; V was cut back by 1 base and J by 0 bases. This CDR3 is built from 15 residues. Germline V CDR1 and CDR2: GTSNPN, SVGIG (reference sequence). The CDR3 protein is CAWSGSGSSYNEQFF. Here the CDR3 DNA reads TGTGCCTGGAGTGGTAGCGGGAGCTCCTACAATGAGCAGTTCTTC. Complete variable domain (other parts from reference TRBV30 and TRBJ2-1): SQTIHQWPATLVQPVGSPLSLECTVEGTSNPNLYWYRQAAGRGLQLLFYSVGIGQISSEVPQNLSASRPQDRQFILSSKKLLLSDSGFYLCAWSGSGSSYNEQFFGPGTRLTVL.

This sequence joins TRBV5-1 and TRBJ2-3; D unclear. The germline V gene encodes CDR1 SGHRS and CDR2 YFSETQ. The V and J ends lost 2 bases and 10 bases respectively, with 8 bases between them. The CDR3 is made up of 11 amino acids. The CDR3 region has the DNA TGCGCCAGCAGCTTTTTGAACGCGCAGTATTTT. Residues: CASSFLNAQYF.

This clone appeared a single time. The V gene is TRBV6-5, the J gene TRBJ2-7, with 8 nucleotides matching TRBD2. Germline trimming cut 0 bases from V and 2 bases from J; bases unmatched to any gene: 3. Germline V gene sequence: CDR1 MNHEY, CDR2 SVGAGI. The CDR3 length is 15 residues. The chain's CDR3 is CASSYSSGETYEQYF. The CDR3 DNA follows: TGTGCCAGCAGTTACTCTAGCGGGGAGACCTACGAGCAGTACTTC.

The chain couples TRBV27 to TRBJ2-1, with D hard to call. The CDR3 sequence is 16 residues long. Germline loops: CDR1 MNHEY, CDR2 SMNVEV (reference sequence). V was shortened by 5 bases and J by 0 bases, with 14 bases between the two germline ends. CDR3 in amino acids: CASSPLLGSSYNEQFF. The CDR3 coding sequence is TGTGCCAGCAGTCCCCTCTTAGGAAGCTCCTACAATGAGCAGTTCTTC.